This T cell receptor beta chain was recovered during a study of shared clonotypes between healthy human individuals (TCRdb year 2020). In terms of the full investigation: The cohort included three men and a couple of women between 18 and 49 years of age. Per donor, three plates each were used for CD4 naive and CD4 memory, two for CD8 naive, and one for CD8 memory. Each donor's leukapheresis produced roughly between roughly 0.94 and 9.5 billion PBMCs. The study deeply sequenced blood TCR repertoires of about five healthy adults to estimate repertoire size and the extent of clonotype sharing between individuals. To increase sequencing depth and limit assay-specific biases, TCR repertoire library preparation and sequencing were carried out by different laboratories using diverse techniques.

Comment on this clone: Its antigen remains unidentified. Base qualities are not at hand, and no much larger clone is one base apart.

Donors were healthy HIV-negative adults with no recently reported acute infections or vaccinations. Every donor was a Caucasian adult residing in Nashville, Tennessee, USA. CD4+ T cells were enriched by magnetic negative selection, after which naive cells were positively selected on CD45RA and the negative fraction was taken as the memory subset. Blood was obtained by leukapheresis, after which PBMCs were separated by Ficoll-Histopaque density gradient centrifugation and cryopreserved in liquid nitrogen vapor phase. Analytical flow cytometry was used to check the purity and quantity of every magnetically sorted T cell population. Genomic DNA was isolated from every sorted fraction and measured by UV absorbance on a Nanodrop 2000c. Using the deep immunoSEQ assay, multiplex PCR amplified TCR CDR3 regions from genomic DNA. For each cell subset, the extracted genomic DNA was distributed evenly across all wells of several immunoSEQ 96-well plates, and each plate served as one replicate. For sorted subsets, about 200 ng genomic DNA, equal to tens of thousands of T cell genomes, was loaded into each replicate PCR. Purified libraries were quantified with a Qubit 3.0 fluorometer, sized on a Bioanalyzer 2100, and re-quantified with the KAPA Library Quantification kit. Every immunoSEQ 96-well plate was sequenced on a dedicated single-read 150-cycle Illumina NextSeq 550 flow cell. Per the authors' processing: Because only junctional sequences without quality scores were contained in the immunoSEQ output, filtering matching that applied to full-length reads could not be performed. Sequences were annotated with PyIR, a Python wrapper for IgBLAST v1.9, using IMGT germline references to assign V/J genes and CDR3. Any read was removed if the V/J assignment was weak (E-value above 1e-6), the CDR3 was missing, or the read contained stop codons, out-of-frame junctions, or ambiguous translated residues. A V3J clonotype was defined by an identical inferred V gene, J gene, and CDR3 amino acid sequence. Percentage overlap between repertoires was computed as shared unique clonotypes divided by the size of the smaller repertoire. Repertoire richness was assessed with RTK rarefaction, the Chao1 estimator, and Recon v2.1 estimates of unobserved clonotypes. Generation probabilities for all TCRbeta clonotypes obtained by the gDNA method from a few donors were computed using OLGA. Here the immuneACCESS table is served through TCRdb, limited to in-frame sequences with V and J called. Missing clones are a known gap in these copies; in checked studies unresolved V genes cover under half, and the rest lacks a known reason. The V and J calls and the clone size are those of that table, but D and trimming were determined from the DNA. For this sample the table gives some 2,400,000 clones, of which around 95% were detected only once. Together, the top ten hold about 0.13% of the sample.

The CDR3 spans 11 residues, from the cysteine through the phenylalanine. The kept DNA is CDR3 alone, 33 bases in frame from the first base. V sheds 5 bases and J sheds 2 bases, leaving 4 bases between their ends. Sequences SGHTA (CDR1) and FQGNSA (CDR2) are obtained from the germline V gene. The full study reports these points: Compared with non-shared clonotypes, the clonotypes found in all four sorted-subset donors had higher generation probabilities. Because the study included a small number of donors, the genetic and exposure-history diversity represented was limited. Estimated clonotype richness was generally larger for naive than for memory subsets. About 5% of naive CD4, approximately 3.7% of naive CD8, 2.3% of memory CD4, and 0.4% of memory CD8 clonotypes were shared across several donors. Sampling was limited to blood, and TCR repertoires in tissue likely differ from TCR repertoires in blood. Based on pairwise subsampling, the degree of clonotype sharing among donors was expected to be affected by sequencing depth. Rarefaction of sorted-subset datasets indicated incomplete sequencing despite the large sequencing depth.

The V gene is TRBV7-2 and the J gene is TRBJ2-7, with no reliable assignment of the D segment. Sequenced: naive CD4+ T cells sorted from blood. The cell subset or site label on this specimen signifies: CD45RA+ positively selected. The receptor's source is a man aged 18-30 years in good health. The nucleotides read TGTGCCAGCAGCGTCGCCTACGAGCAGTACTTC. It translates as CASSVAYEQYF.